This T cell receptor (beta chain) appears in the sequencing data of a study of cytomegalovirus exposure and HLA in healthy donors. The overall study: The Caucasian-associated ancestry cluster held about 80% of 398 genotyped donors.

J lost 7 bases, V lost 6 bases, and 6 bases had no gene match. The CDR3 totals 14 residues. Germline CDR1 and CDR2: MNHEY and SMNVEV (reference sequence). Primers for the PCR totalled 60 Vbeta and 13 Jbeta. The repertoire was sequenced with immunoSEQ multiplex PCR; TCRdb's copy has only in-frame clones and lacks some. Among around 90,000 clones listed, roughly 84% were seen once. About this clone itself: Its specificity is unknown.

The study's findings and limits: Reportedly, HLA-A and HLA-B alleles of most subjects were accurately predicted from TCR beta. The later analysis indicated that the majority of CMV-associated TCR beta chains appeared HLA-restricted. Highly shared sequence variants in one cluster were likely a sequencing artifact.

The chain uses TRBV27 and TRBJ2-1; 10 nucleotides agree with TRBD1. Sequenced: PBMCs. The clonotype comes from a man younger than 45 in good health and CMV-seronegative. For the CDR3, the DNA is TGTGCCAGCAGACTCTGGACAGGGGGAAATGAGCAGTTCTTC. This translates into CASRLWTGGNEQFF.